The 27 T cell receptor beta chains below were found in one sample sequenced in a study of CD8 T cell repertoires and HIV-1 epitope variants. Assay: immunoSEQ multiplex PCR; the TCRdb copy retains only in-frame clones and omits some. Counted here are 3,000 or so clones, about 70% occurring once; the ten biggest clones make up under 45%. Their antigens remain unidentified. The sample comprised cultured CD8+ T cells derived from PBMCs. The receptors here all came from a male donor with HIV.

The chain joins TRBV5-1 to TRBJ1-1, with TRBD1 as a possible D gene (5 bases). This CDR3 has 13 amino acids. V lost 4 bases and J 5 bases, leaving 12 bases between the germline ends. Germline V gene data show CDR1 as SGHRS and CDR2 as YFSETQ. CDR3 residues: CASSPLEGTEAFF. The CDR3 DNA is TGCGCCAGCAGCCCCTTGGAGGGGACTGAAGCTTTCTTT.

The V gene is TRBV5-1, the J gene TRBJ1-3, with no clear D. Germline V gene lookup returns CDR1 SGHRS and CDR2 YFSETQ. Trimming left V 0 bases short and J 0 bases short, with 7 bases between. The length of the CDR3 is 15 residues. CDR3 nucleotide sequence: TGCGCCAGCAGCTTGGTGTCGGCCTCTGGAAACACCATATATTTT. Translation gives CASSLVSASGNTIYF.

The chain has TRBV29-1 and TRBJ1-2, with D unclear. The CDR3 runs 12 residues. Trimming shortened V by 7 bases and J by 1 base, and 10 bases separated the two germline ends. The germline V gene has CDR1 SQVTM and CDR2 ANQGSEA. CDR3 bases: TGCAGCGCGAGTCAGTTTAACTATGGCTACACCTTC. Translation: CSASQFNYGYTF.

The J gene is TRBJ2-5, the V gene TRBV15; weak D call: TRBD2 (5 bases). V lost 6 bases and J lost 0, with 17 bases in between. Germline CDR1 and CDR2: LNHNV and YYDKDF (reference sequence). CDR3 length equals 16 residues. The CDR3 loop reads CATREAAEFYQETQYF. The CDR3 DNA follows: TGTGCCACCAGGGAGGCAGCGGAATTTTACCAAGAGACCCAGTACTTC.

The chain joins TRBV10-3 to TRBJ2-5; 8 bases fit TRBD2. CDR1 ENHRY and CDR2 SYGVKD come from the germline V gene. With 6 bases clipped from V and 3 bases from J, the junction kept 3 bases outside the gene matches. The CDR3 is 13 amino acids. The CDR3 sequence: CAIRPGLEETQYF. The CDR3 DNA follows: TGTGCCATCAGGCCGGGACTAGAAGAGACCCAGTACTTC.

This rearrangement joins TRBV5-1 to TRBJ2-3, with no clear D. The CDR3 runs 11 residues. Looked up from germline, CDR1 is SGHRS and CDR2 is YFSETQ. V was trimmed by 0 bases and J by 6 bases, leaving 2 bases between them. CDR3 region: CASSLEDTQYF. Written as DNA, the CDR3 is TGCGCCAGCAGCTTGGAGGATACGCAGTATTTT.

The chain is built from TRBV7-2 and TRBJ2-7, with D tentatively TRBD2 (6 bases). The CDR3 runs 16 residues. V lost 3 bases and J lost 4, with 19 bases in between. Germline V gene lookup returns CDR1 SGHTA and CDR2 FQGNSA. CDR3 in DNA: TGTGCCAGCAGCTTTACTTCCCGGGGGAGTACGTACGAGCAGTACTTC. It translates to CASSFTSRGSTYEQYF.

The chain employs TRBV7-9 and TRBJ2-7, with TRBD1 matching 9 bases. With V trimmed by 4 bases and J by 2 bases, 12 bases remained unmatched. This CDR3 has 17 amino acids. Germline assignment: CDR1 SEHNR and CDR2 FQNEAQ (reference sequence). The CDR3 bases are TGTGCCAGCAGCTCCCAGGGACAGGGAGGTAACACCTACGAGCAGTACTTC. Encoded protein: CASSSQGQGGNTYEQYF. Using reference TRBV7-9 and TRBJ2-7 for the parts outside the CDR3, the full variable domain is DTGVSQNPRHKITKRGQNVTFRCDPISEHNRLYWYRQTLGQGPEFLTYFQNEAQLEKSRLLSDRFSAERPKGSFSTLEIQRTEQGDSAMYLCASSSQGQGGNTYEQYFGPGTRLTVT.

This clone is large (0.1 to 1%) within its sample. The same CDR3 can be traced to other DNA sequences in this sample. The rearrangement joins TRBV27 to TRBJ2-7; D may be TRBD1 (6 bases). The V end was cut by 0 bases, the J end by 0 bases, with 12 bases between. Germline lookup yields CDR1 MNHEY and CDR2 SMNVEV (reference sequence). The CDR3 loop spans 16 amino acids. CDR3 DNA: TGTGCCAGCAGTTTATCACAGGGAACCCTCTCCTACGAGCAGTACTTC. It encodes CASSLSQGTLSYEQYF.

The rearrangement uses TRBV4-3 and TRBJ1-6, with D perhaps TRBD1 (6 bases). V lost 0 bases and J lost 8, with 14 bases in between. The germline gives CDR1 LGHNA, CDR2 YSLEER. The CDR3 extends over 16 amino acids. CDR3 sequence reads: CASSQDRGTGYSPLHF. In DNA form, the CDR3 reads TGCGCCAGCAGCCAAGATCGGGGAACAGGGTATTCACCCCTCCACTTT.

V and J are TRBV27 and TRBJ2-5, with D possibly matching TRBD1 (6 bases). The length of the CDR3 is 16 residues. Trimming shortened V by 5 bases and J by 5 bases, and 21 bases separated the two germline ends. Germline CDR1 reads MNHEY; CDR2 reads SMNVEV (reference sequence). The CDR3 DNA is TGTGCCAGCAGTCTCACCCCGGGACAAATGGCGGAGACCCAGTACTTC. Translated: CASSLTPGQMAETQYF.

The rearrangement joins TRBV28 to TRBJ1-5, with a possible D match to TRBD1 (5 bases). CDR1 is MDHEN, CDR2 SYDVKM, per germline. Trimming cost V 2 bases and J 2 bases, with 10 bases left between them. The CDR3 covers 15 residues. CDR3 DNA: TGTGCCAGCAGTTTAAGCAGGGTGGGCAATCAGCCCCAGCATTTT. It specifies CASSLSRVGNQPQHF. Combining the CDR3 with reference TRBV28 and TRBJ1-5 gives the whole variable domain DVKVTQSSRYLVKRTGEKVFLECVQDMDHENMFWYRQDPGLGLRLIYFSYDVKMKEKGDIPEGYSVSREKKERFSLILESASTNQTSMYLCASSLSRVGNQPQHFGDGTRLSIL.

This clone was observed once. The chain recombines TRBV7-9 with TRBJ2-3; the D is unclear. Trimming shortened V by 1 base and J by 4 bases, and 6 bases separated the two germline ends. CDR3 length equals 13 residues. Germline values: CDR1 SEHNR, CDR2 FQNEAQ (reference sequence). CDR3 DNA: TGTGCCAGCAGCTTAGACGGGTCAGATACGCAGTATTTT. Translation gives CASSLDGSDTQYF.

The gene calls are TRBV21-1 and TRBJ1-2. TRBV21-1 is noted as a pseudogene. The CDR3 contains 18 residues. The CDR3: CASSKKNHPQRANYGYTF. In DNA form, the CDR3 reads TGTGCCAGCAGCAAAAAAAACCACCCTCAGAGAGCTAACTATGGCTACACCTTC.

This clone was seen a handful of times. The chain uses TRBV6-5 and TRBJ2-7, with D possibly TRBD1 on 5 matching bases. Trimming cost V 2 bases and J 3 bases, with 8 bases left between them. This CDR3 comprises 13 residues. Germline V gene data show CDR1 as MNHEY and CDR2 as SVGAGI. The CDR3 region has the DNA TGTGCCAGCAGTTACGATCAGGGCTACGAGCAGTACTTC. This encodes CASSYDQGYEQYF.

This chain joins TRBV6-5 and TRBJ2-3; the D is unclear. Germline V gives CDR1 MNHEY, CDR2 SVGAGI. The CDR3 is 14 amino acids. Trimming removed 4 bases from V and 6 bases from J, with 14 bases in between. This CDR3 reads CASSSNLYSDTQYF. Here the CDR3 DNA reads TGTGCCAGCAGTTCAAACCTCTATAGCGATACGCAGTATTTT.

The gene calls are TRBV6-1 and TRBJ2-7; no clear D. CDR3 length: 13 amino acids. Germline-derived CDR1 and CDR2 are MNHNS and SASEGT. Trimming took off 3 bases at V and 0 bases at J, with 6 bases between the two ends. The DNA for the CDR3 is TGTGCCAGCAGTGACATTCTCTCCTACGAGCAGTACTTC. Translated: CASSDILSYEQYF.

V is TRBV29-1 and J is TRBJ2-2; no definite D call. Germline V gene data show CDR1 as SQVTM and CDR2 as ANQGSEA. Deletions cut 3 bases from V and 1 base from J, with 12 bases between. The length of the CDR3 is 15 residues. CDR3 coding DNA: TGCAGCGTTGAGTCAGCCCTTCAGAACACCGGGGAGCTGTTTTTT. It is translated as CSVESALQNTGELFF.

This clone showed up just once. This chain links TRBV5-1 with TRBJ2-3; tentatively, D is TRBD2 (5 bases). The germline gives CDR1 SGHRS, CDR2 YFSETQ. The CDR3 covers 14 residues. The V and J ends lost 0 bases and 2 bases respectively, with 7 bases between them. CDR3 amino acids: CASSLVALTDTQYF. The CDR3 DNA reads TGCGCCAGCAGCTTGGTAGCGCTCACAGATACGCAGTATTTT.

This chain connects TRBV6-1 to TRBJ2-7, with D possibly being TRBD1 (5 bases). V lost 1 base, J lost 3 bases, and 13 bases lay in between. Germline V CDR1 and CDR2: MNHNS, SASEGT. The CDR3 is 15 residues long. CDR3 sequence: CASSEEFFRGYEQYF. The CDR3 nucleotides are TGTGCCAGCAGTGAAGAATTCTTTAGGGGCTACGAGCAGTACTTC.

The rearrangement uses TRBV4-3 and TRBJ2-7; 7 nucleotides align to TRBD2. The CDR3 is 17 amino acids. CDR1 LGHNA and CDR2 YSLEER come from the germline V gene. Unmatched junction bases numbered 10, after V lost 0 bases and J lost 2 bases. CDR3 in amino acids: CASSQDVGGGITYEQYF. The CDR3 DNA follows: TGCGCCAGCAGCCAAGATGTGGGGGGAGGGATCACCTACGAGCAGTACTTC.

The genes are TRBV7-9 and TRBJ2-7; 7 bases fit TRBD1. Per the germline V gene, CDR1 is SEHNR and CDR2 is FQNEAQ (reference sequence). The CDR3 contains 13 residues. The ends lost 7 bases at V and 4 bases at J; junction bases unmatched: 7. The CDR3 loop is CASTTWDRYEQYF. As DNA, the CDR3 is TGTGCCAGCACCACTTGGGACAGATACGAGCAGTACTTC. The whole variable domain, filled in from reference TRBV7-9 and TRBJ2-7, reads DTGVSQNPRHKITKRGQNVTFRCDPISEHNRLYWYRQTLGQGPEFLTYFQNEAQLEKSRLLSDRFSAERPKGSFSTLEIQRTEQGDSAMYLCASTTWDRYEQYFGPGTRLTVT.

This clone occurred once. The rearrangement links TRBV11-1 to TRBJ2-5; D remains unclear. This CDR3 region has 15 residues. V was pared by 1 base and J by 1 base, with 10 bases between. Germline V gene lookup returns CDR1 SGHAT and CDR2 FQDESV (reference sequence). The CDR3 sequence is CASSLEGRSQETQYF. The CDR3 DNA is TGTGCCAGCAGCTTAGAGGGCAGAAGCCAAGAGACCCAGTACTTC.

The chain has TRBV29-1 and TRBJ2-3; D not resolved. The CDR3 covers 15 residues. V lost 6 bases and J 5 bases, leaving 21 bases between the germline ends. From germline, CDR1 is SQVTM and CDR2 ANQGSEA. Here the CDR3 reads CSVLGPWSDGDTQYF. As DNA, the CDR3 is TGCAGCGTGTTAGGGCCCTGGAGCGATGGAGATACGCAGTATTTT.

The gene calls are TRBV4-2 and TRBJ2-2; the match to TRBD2 covers 8 bases. The CDR3 extends over 18 amino acids. Germline loops: CDR1 LGHNA, CDR2 YNFKEQ. Trimming cost V 2 bases and J 2 bases; bases outside gene matches: 10. The CDR3 coding sequence is TGTGCCAGCAGCCAATCCCCTATCGGGGGGGCCAACACCGGGGAGCTGTTTTTT. Translated, it gives CASSQSPIGGANTGELFF.

The J gene is TRBJ1-1, the V gene TRBV28; D uncertain. Trimming stripped 3 bases from V and 2 bases from J, with 13 bases between. The CDR3 has 15 amino acids. The germline V gene encodes CDR1 MDHEN and CDR2 SYDVKM. The CDR3 nucleotides are TGTGCCAGCAGTTTGCGGCTGGTAGCTAACACTGAAGCTTTCTTT. This gives the protein CASSLRLVANTEAFF.

The chain couples TRBV5-4 to TRBJ2-7, with 9 nucleotides matching TRBD1. The CDR3 is made up of 14 amino acids. Germline trimming cut 4 bases from V and 5 bases from J; bases unmatched to any gene: 7. Germline CDR1 SGHNT, CDR2 YYREEE (reference sequence). The CDR3 is CASSRTGEINEQYF. The CDR3 DNA reads as TGTGCCAGCAGCCGGACAGGGGAAATTAACGAGCAGTACTTC.